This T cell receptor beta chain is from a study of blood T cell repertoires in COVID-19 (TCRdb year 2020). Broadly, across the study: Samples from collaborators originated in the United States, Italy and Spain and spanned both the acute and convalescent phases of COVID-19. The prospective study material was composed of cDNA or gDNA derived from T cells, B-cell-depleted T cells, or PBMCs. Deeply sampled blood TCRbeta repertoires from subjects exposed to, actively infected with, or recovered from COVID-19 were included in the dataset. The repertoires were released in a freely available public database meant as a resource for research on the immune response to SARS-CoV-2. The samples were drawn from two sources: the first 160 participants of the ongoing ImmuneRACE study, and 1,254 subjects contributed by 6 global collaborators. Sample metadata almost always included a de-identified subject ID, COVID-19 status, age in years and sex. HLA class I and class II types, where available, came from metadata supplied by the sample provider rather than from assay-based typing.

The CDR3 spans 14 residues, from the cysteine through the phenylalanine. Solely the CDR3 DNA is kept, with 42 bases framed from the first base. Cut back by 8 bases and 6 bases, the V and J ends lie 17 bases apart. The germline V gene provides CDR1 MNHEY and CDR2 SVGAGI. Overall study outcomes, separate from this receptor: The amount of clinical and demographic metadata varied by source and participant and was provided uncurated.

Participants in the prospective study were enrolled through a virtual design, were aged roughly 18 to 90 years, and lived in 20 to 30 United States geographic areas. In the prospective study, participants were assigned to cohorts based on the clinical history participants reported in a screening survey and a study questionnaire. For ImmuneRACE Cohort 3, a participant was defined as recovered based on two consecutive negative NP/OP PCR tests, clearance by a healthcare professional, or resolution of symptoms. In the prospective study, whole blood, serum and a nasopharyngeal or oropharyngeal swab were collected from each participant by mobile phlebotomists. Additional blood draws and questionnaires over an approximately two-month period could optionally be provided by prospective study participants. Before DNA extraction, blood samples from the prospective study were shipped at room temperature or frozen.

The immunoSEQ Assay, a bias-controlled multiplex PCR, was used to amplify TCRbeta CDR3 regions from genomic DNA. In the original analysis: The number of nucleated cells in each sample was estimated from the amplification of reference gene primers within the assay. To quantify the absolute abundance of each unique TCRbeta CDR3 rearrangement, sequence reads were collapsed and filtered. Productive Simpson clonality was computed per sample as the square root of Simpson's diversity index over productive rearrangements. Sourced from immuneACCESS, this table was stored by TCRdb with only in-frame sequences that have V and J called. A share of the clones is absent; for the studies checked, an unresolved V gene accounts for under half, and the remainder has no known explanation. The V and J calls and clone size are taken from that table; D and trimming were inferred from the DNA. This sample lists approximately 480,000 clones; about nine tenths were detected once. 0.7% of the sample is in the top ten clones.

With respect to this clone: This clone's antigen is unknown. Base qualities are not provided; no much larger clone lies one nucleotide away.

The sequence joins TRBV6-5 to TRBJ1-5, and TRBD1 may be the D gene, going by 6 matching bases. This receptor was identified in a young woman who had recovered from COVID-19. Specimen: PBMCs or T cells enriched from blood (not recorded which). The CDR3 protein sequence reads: CASQRGGSGQPQHF. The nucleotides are TGTGCCAGCCAGAGGGGGGGTTCAGGTCAGCCCCAGCATTTT.